This T cell receptor (beta chain) was identified during a study of regulatory T cells in long-lasting Graves disease. Study results and caveats: Thyroid tissue was not sampled; only peripheral blood was. Newly diagnosed Graves' patients had higher TCR diversity than persistent ones. The small sample size may have reduced accuracy.

As to time point: persistent/refractory GD, antithyroid drugs over 5 years with positive TRAb. PBMCs provided the RNA from which the TCR library was made. The J segment lost 4 bases and the V segment lost 4 bases, leaving 7 bases of the junction unmatched. There are 16 residues in the CDR3. Germline values: CDR1 LNHDA, CDR2 SQIVND (reference sequence). A word on this clonotype: The antigen is not known.

Combining iRepertoire HTBI primers with Arm-PCR of CDR3 regions, the authors built TCR beta libraries. TCRdb recomputed calls from the multiplex PCR reads with MiXCR, one row per CDR3 protein. The data hold 400,000 to 500,000 distinct CDR3 sequences, with 20% to 25% observed a single time. The starting material was peripheral blood mononuclear cells (PBMCs), obtained when the disease was refractory, from a patient treated with antithyroid drugs. This receptor was obtained from a female donor with Graves disease. J is TRBJ2-2 and V is TRBV19; 9 bases agree with TRBD1. CDR3 residues: CASSTGTGQGTGELFF. In DNA, the CDR3 is TGTGCCAGTAGTACCGGGACAGGGCAGGGCACCGGGGAGCTGTTTTTT.